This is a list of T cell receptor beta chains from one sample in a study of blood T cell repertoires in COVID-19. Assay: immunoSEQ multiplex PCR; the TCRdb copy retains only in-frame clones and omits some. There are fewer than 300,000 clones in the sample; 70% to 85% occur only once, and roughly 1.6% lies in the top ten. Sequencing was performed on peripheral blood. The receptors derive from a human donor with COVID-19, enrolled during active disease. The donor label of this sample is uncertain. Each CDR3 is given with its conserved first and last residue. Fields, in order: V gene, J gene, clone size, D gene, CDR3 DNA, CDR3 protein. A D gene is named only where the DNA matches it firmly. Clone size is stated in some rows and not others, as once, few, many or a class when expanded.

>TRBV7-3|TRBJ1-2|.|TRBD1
TGTGCCAGCAGTCCGGGACAGGGCAGCCGGGATGGCTACACCTTC
CASSPGQGSRDGYTF
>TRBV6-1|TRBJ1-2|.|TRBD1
TGTGCCAGCAGTGAAGTGGGACAGGGAGCGGCCTATGGCTACACCTTC
CASSEVGQGAAYGYTF
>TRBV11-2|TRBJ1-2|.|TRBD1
TGTGCCAGCAGCTTGTCGGGACAGGGGTATGGCTACACCTTC
CASSLSGQGYGYTF
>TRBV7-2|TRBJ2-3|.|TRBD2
TGTGCCAGCAGCTCAGGACTAGCGCGAGATACGCAGTATTTT
CASSSGLARDTQYF
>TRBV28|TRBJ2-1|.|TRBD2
TGTGCCAGCAGTCCCGCTGGGGGGGTCTACAATGAGCAGTTCTTC
CASSPAGGVYNEQFF
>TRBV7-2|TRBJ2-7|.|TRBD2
TGTGCCAGCAGTCCCGGGACTAGCGTTTCCTACGAGCAGTACTTC
CASSPGTSVSYEQYF
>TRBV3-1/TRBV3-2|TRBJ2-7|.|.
TGTGCCAGCAGCCGGGACGCAGCTGGACTACACTACGAGCAGTACTTC
CASSRDAAGLHYEQYF
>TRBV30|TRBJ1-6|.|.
TGTGCCTGGTCCGGTGGGGGGTTTCCGGCCCTCCACTTT
CAWSGGGFPALHF
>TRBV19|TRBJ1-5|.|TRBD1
TGTGCCAGTAGTGGACAGGGAATCGATAGCAATCAGCCCCAGCATTTT
CASSGQGIDSNQPQHF
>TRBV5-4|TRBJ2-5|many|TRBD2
TGTGCCAGCACTACCCGGCTAGCGGGACAAGAGACCCAGTACTTC
CASTTRLAGQETQYF
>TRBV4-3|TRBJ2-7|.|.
TGCGCCAGCAGCCATCTCCTGGGGGCTGGGGAGCAGTACTTC
CASSHLLGAGEQYF
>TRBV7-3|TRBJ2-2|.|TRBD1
TGTGCCAGCAGCTCCAGACAGGGCCCTACGAACACCGGGGAGCTGTTTTTT
CASSSRQGPTNTGELFF
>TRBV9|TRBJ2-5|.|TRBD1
TGTGCCAGCAGCCCACGGACAGGCCAAGAGACCCAGTACTTC
CASSPRTGQETQYF
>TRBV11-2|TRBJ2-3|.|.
TGTGCCAGCAGCTTAGGTTCAGGCCTACCCAGCACAGATACGCAGTATTTT
CASSLGSGLPSTDTQYF
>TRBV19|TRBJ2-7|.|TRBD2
TGTGCCAGTAGTACTCACCCGGGACTAGCTGACGAGCAGTACTTC
CASSTHPGLADEQYF
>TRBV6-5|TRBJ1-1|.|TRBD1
TGTGCCAGCAGCTACAGGGGAGGCACTGAAGCTTTCTTT
CASSYRGGTEAFF
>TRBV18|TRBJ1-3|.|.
TGTGCCAGCTCACCCTCTGGAGAAGACGGCACCATATATTTT
CASSPSGEDGTIYF
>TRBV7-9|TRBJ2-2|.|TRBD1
TGTGCCAGCAGCTTAACAGGGGACGGGGAGCTGTTTTTT
CASSLTGDGELFF
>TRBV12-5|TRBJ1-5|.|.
TGTGCTAGTGGTTTGGTACTAACGGGGGTCCGGCAGCCCCAGCATTTT
CASGLVLTGVRQPQHF
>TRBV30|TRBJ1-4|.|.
TGTGCCTGGAGCCCCGGACATCAGAATGAAAAACTGTTTTTT
CAWSPGHQNEKLFF
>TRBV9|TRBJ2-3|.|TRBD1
TGTGCCAGCAGCGCCACAGGGGGCGGAGGATCAGATACGCAGTATTTT
CASSATGGGGSDTQYF
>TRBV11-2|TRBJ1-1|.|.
TGTGCCAGCAGCTTAGATCCTGGGAGGGTGGTAGAAGCTTTCTTT
CASSLDPGRVVEAFF
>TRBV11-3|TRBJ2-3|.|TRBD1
TGTGCCAGCAGCCAGGGGGCCGGAGATACGCAGTATTTT
CASSQGAGDTQYF
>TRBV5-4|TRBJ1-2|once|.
TGTGCCAGCAGCTTGTGGGGGCGCCGAAACTATGGCTACACCTTC
CASSLWGRRNYGYTF
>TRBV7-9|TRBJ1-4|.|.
TGTGCCAGCAGCCCGGGGGTCGGGAATGAAAAACTGTTTTTT
CASSPGVGNEKLFF
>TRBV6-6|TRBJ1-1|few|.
TGTGCCAGCAGTAGTGGTAACAGTCGTTTCCCAACTGAAGCTTTCTTT
CASSSGNSRFPTEAFF